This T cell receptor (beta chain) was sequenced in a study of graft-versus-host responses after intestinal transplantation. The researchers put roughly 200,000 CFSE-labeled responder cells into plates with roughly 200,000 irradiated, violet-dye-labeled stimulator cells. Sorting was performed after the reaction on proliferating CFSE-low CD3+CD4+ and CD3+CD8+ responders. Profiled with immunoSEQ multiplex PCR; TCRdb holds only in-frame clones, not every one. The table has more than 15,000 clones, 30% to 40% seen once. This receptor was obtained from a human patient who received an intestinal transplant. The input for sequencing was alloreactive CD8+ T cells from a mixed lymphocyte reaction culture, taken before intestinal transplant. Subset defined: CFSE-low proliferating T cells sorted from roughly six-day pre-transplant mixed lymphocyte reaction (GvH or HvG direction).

In DNA, the CDR3 is TGTGCCAGCAGCCCTATCTACGAGCAGTACTTC. Its protein product is CASSPIYEQYF. The chain joins TRBV7-9 to TRBJ2-7; D is unresolved. Germline V gene sequence: CDR1 SEHNR, CDR2 FQNEAQ (reference sequence). This CDR3 spans 11 amino acids. Deletions cut 5 bases from V and 3 bases from J, with 5 bases between.